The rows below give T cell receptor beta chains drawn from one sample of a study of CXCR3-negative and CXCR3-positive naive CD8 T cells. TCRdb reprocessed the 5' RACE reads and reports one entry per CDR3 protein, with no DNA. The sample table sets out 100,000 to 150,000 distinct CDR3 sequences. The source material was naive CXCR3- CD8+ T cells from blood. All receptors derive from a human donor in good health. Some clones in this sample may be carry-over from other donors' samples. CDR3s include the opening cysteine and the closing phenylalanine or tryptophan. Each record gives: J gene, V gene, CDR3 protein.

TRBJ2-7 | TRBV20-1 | CSARSGGVDYEQYF
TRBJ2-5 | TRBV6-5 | CASSYSGAGETQYF
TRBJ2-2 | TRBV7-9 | CASRTDRGDTGELFF
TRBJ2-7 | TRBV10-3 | CAISEQGADEQYF
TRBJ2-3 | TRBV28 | CASSARLAGGLGDTQYF
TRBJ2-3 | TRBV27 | CASSLILAGGTDTQYF
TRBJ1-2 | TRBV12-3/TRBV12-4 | CASSLSHNYGYTF
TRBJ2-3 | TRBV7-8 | CASSQLAGYTDTQYF
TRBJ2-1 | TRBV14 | CASSQESGDYNEQFF
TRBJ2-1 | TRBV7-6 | CASSLGTGGKEQFF
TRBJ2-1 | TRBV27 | CASSLAQSLYNEQFF
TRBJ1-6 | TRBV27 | CASTTGPLKYNSPLHF
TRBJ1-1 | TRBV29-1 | CSVQGAQTEAFF
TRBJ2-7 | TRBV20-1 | CSARDGTRTYEQYF
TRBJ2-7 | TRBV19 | CASSMESRGPYEQYF
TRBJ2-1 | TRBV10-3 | CAISERQIHEQFF
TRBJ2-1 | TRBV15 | CATSFTIAGVDNEQFF
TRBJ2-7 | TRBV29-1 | CSVEDGQSYEQYF
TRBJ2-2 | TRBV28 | CATGALGLAAPTGELFF
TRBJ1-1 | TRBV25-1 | CASSPFTLNTEAFF
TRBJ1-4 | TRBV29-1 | CSAAGTGHTNEKLFF
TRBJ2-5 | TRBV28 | CASSKAGYQETQYF
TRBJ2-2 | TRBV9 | CASSAPGLNTGELFF
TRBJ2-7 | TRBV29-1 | CSVTRDRGFYEQYF
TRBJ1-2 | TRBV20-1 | CSAAPGQVSYGYTF
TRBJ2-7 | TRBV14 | CASSQSRRGDEQYF
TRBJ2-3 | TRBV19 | CASSIGQGGADTQYF
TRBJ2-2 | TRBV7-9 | CASRTGGYATGELFF
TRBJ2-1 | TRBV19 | CASSIVLAGGNYNEQFF
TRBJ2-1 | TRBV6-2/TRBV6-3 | CASSYSSFTTEQFF
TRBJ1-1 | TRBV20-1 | CSAEATSGNTEAFF
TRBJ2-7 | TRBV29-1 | CSVRLAGEQYF
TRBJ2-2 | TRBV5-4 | CASSLKTGAEAGELFF
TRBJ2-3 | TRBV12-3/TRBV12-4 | CASSWRPGLAGTSTDTQYF
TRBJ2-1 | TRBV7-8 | CASSLPNSGGANEQFF
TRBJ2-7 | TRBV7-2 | CASSLGQGGEQYF
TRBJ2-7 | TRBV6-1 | CASSETAIFRQGYYEQYF
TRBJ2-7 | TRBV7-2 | CASAPGTGLSYEQYF
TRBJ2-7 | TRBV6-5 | CASSITYWRQGSYEQYF
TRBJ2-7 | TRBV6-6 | CASAESGRGDYEQYF
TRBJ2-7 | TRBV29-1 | CSGSTQGIIDEQYF
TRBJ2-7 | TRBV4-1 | CASSQARLGQDYEQYF
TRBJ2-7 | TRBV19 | CASSIVAGAPYEQYF
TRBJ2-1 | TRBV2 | CASRALAGVYYNEQFF
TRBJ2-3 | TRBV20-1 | CSAPWAEWEDTQYF
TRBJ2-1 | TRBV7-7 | CASSLAGINEQFF
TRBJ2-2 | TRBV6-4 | CASSEGPRQATGELFF
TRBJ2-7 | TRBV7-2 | CASSLRSVYEQYF